These 27 T cell receptor beta chains were all obtained from the same sample, sequenced in a study of CD8+ T cells in alopecia areata. Sequencing templates came from extracted RNA that was reverse transcribed into cDNA. Profiled with immunoSEQ multiplex PCR; TCRdb holds only in-frame clones, not every one. This sample carries about 110,000 clones, none of them present only once. Sequences were obtained from lesional skin. These TCRs come from a C3H/HeJ mouse with alopecia areata. The strain's MHC type: H2-k.

This clone occurred a few times. Genes and germline come from the mouse. The read ends 4 residues early relative to the CDR3; the germline J gene fills the gap. The rearrangement uses TRBV29 and TRBJ1-1, with 10 bases fitting TRBD1. From germline, CDR1 is MSHET and CDR2 SYDVDS. This CDR3 is 10 amino acids long. Incomplete CDR3 DNA: TGTGCTGGACAGGGGGGA. As protein: CAGQGG. The CDR3, in full, reads CAGQGGEVFF.

Turning to this clone: At residue 12, the TCRdb protein and translated DNA are inconsistent; the protein given comes from the DNA. Gene names and germline match the mouse. The DNA read from the CDR3 is TGTGCCAGCTCTCTCGAACACCATTCTGGAAATACG. Amino acids: CASSLEHHSGNT. The CDR3, in full, reads CASSLEHHSGNTLYF. V gene TRBV12-1 combines with J gene TRBJ1-3; D unresolved. Read data end 3 residues before the CDR3 end; the end is taken from the germline J gene. The CDR3 is made up of 15 amino acids. Trimming cost V 0 bases and J 0 bases, with 8 bases left between them. Germline V CDR1 and CDR2: SGHSN, HYEKVE.

Concerning this clone itself: Here the gene names and germline are mouse. The read ends 4 residues before the CDR3 terminus; that terminus is restored from the germline J gene. This chain connects TRBV13-3 to TRBJ1-1; 11 positions agree with TRBD1. Trimming at V came to 1 base and at J to 3 bases, leaving 5 bases not matched to a gene. The germline CDR1 and CDR2 sequences are NNHDY and SYVADS. This CDR3 is built from 16 residues. CDR3 bases read: TGTGCCAGCAGTGATTCCCGGGACAGGGGGTACACA. Its protein is CASSDSRDRGYT. The whole CDR3 protein is CASSDSRDRGYTEVFF.

Comment on this clone: Genes and germline are mouse. The read is 4 residues too short to cover the CDR3 end, so that end is filled in from the germline J gene. V is TRBV1 and J is TRBJ2-1; the D gene is possibly TRBD1 (5 bases). The germline V and J ends were trimmed by 5 bases and 2 bases, with 13 bases remaining between them. Germline loops: CDR1 NSQYPW, CDR2 LRSPGD (reference sequence). This CDR3 has 15 amino acids. CDR3 sequence: CTCSYTGKDYAEQFF. The part of the CDR3 DNA that was read is TGCACCTGCAGTTACACAGGAAAGGACTATGCT.

As to this clone: Mouse gene names and germline throughout. The read stops 4 residues short of the end of the CDR3; the missing end is completed from the germline J gene. The chain couples TRBV13-3 to TRBJ2-5, with 9 positions matching TRBD2. This CDR3 spans 16 amino acids. CDR1 and CDR2 from the germline V gene are NNHDY and SYVADS. CDR3 DNA, as far as it was read: TGTGCCAGCAGTGATTTGGGGGGGCTGGAGATAGAC. Protein: CASSDLGGLEID. The complete CDR3 sequence is CASSDLGGLEIDTQYF.

This clone was seen more than once but under ten times. The listed genes are named as in mouse. The CDR3 goes on 4 residues after the read ends, and that part is filled in from the germline J gene. V is TRBV1 and J is TRBJ2-3; D is ambiguous. Per the germline V gene, CDR1 is NSQYPW and CDR2 is LRSPGD (reference sequence). Trimming shortened V by 0 bases and J by 0 bases, and 10 bases separated the two germline ends. This CDR3 spans 16 amino acids. The CDR3: CTCSADAKTSAETLYF. Partial CDR3 DNA: TGCACCTGCAGTGCAGATGCAAAGACTAGTGCAGAA. Full variable domain (outside the CDR3, taken from reference TRBV1 and TRBJ2-3): VTLLEQNPRWRLVPRGQAVNLRCILKNSQYPWMSWYQQDLQKQLQWLFTLRSPGDKEVKSLPGADYLATRVTDTELRLQVANMSQGRTLYCTCSADAKTSAETLYFGSGTRLTVL.

As for this clone: The gene names here belong to mouse. Incomplete CDR3 DNA: TGCACCTTCAGCCCGACAGGGGGGGACTCC. Amino acid sequence: CTFSPTGGDS. The full CDR3 reads CTFSPTGGDSDYTF. The chain links TRBV1 to TRBJ1-2, with 9 bases aligning to TRBD1. The observed sequence ends 4 residues before the CDR3 terminus, with the missing tail filled in from the germline J gene. V dropped 10 bases and J dropped 3; count of bases not matched to a gene: 9. The germline V gene has CDR1 NSQYPW and CDR2 LRSPGD (reference sequence). The CDR3 contains 14 residues.

In its sample, this clone was seen a few times. Mouse gene names and germline throughout. The observed sequence ends 4 residues before the CDR3 terminus, with the missing tail filled in from the germline J gene. This rearrangement joins TRBV1 to TRBJ2-2; 9 bases agree with TRBD1. V gave up 0 bases and J gave up 4 bases; unmatched junction bases: 3. The CDR3 is made up of 16 amino acids. The V gene's germline CDR1 is NSQYPW and CDR2 LRSPGD (reference sequence). Partial CDR3 DNA: TGCACCTGCAGTGCAGAAGGGACAGGGTTCACCGGG. It yields the protein CTCSAEGTGFTG. The entire CDR3 sequence reads CTCSAEGTGFTGQLYF.

In its sample, this clone was seen a few times. The gene names given are mouse names. The DNA ends 4 residues before the CDR3 does, and the rest of the CDR3 is filled in from the germline J gene. V gene TRBV1 combines with J gene TRBJ2-2; 12 bases match TRBD1. This CDR3 spans 17 amino acids. The V and J ends lost 3 bases and 4 bases, in that order; junction bases with no gene match: 6. CDR1 is NSQYPW and CDR2 is LRSPGD in the germline V gene (reference sequence). The DNA read from the CDR3 is TGCACCTGCAGTGCTGGGGACAGGGGGCGCGGCACCGGG. Amino acids: CTCSAGDRGRGTG. In full, the CDR3 reads CTCSAGDRGRGTGQLYF.

A note on this clone: Gene and germline names: mouse. The read ends 4 residues early relative to the CDR3; the germline J gene fills the gap. The chain couples TRBV13-3 to TRBJ2-5, with TRBD1 matching over 7 bases. This CDR3 has 14 residues. Germline loops: CDR1 NNHDY, CDR2 SYVADS. The covered CDR3 bases are TGTGCCAGCAGTGGGGGACAGAGGGGGGAC. Amino acids: CASSGGQRGD. From start to end, the CDR3 is CASSGGQRGDTQYF. The full variable domain, completed using reference TRBV13-3 and TRBJ2-5, is EAAVTQSPRSKVAVTGGKVTLSCHQTNNHDYMYWYRQDTGHGLRLIHYSYVADSTEKGDIPDGYKASRPSQENFSLILELASLSQTAVYFCASSGGQRGDTQYFGPGTRLLVL.

On this clone: The genes and germline here are from mouse. Read data end 4 residues before the CDR3 end; the end is taken from the germline J gene. The V gene is TRBV17, the J gene TRBJ2-5; possible D gene TRBD1, 6 bases. This CDR3 contains 14 residues. Deletions cut 1 base from V and 2 bases from J, with 7 bases between. Germline V gene sequence: CDR1 MNHDT, CDR2 YYDKIL. This chain's CDR3 is CASSRGTAQDTQYF. CDR3 DNA, as far as it was read: TGTGCTAGCAGTAGAGGGACAGCCCAAGAC.

As concerns this clone: Mouse gene names and germline throughout. The CDR3 end lies 4 residues beyond the end of the read and is filled in from the germline J gene. The rearrangement links TRBV19 to TRBJ2-7; 7 positions match TRBD1. This CDR3 spans 12 amino acids. The V gene's germline CDR1 is FNHDT and CDR2 SITEND (reference sequence). The sequenced CDR3 bases are TGTGCCAGCACCAGGACAGGATAT. Protein product: CASTRTGY. The whole CDR3 reads CASTRTGYEQYF.

With regard to this clone: TCRdb's protein and the translated DNA diverge at residue 11; the protein reported here is the translation of the DNA. The germline and genes are mouse ones. The read comes to an end 3 residues before the CDR3 does, leaving the germline J gene to fill in the end. J is TRBJ1-6 and V is TRBV19; 8 nucleotides agree with TRBD1. TRBJ1-6 is known as an ORF, though its function is uncertain. The V gene end was trimmed by 4 bases and the J gene end by 8 bases; junction bases not matched to a gene: 5. This CDR3 has 14 residues. Germline lookup yields CDR1 FNHDT and CDR2 SITEND (reference sequence). The CDR3: CASSPQGADSPLYF. CDR3 DNA (partial): TGTGCCAGCAGTCCTCAGGGGGCGGATTCGCCC.

On this clone itself: The genes and germline here are from mouse. The CDR3 end falls 4 residues outside the read, so it is completed with the germline J gene. The rearrangement uses TRBV1 and TRBJ2-7; the match to TRBD2 covers 9 bases. CDR1 and CDR2 from the germline V gene are NSQYPW and LRSPGD (reference sequence). The CDR3 is 13 amino acids. CDR3 residues: CTCSPNWGDEQYF. Incomplete CDR3 DNA: TGCACCTGCAGTCCAAACTGGGGGGAT.

Worth noting for this clone: Gene names follow the mouse nomenclature. The CDR3 end lies 4 residues beyond the end of the read and is filled in from the germline J gene. The J gene is TRBJ2-1, the V gene TRBV19, with 14 positions matching TRBD2. The CDR3 contains 13 residues. Germline CDR1 FNHDT, CDR2 SITEND (reference sequence). The CDR3 loop reads CAPRDWGGAEQFF. The DNA read from the CDR3 is TGTGCCCCCCGGGACTGGGGGGGCGCT.

This clone was detected many times. Germline and genes here are mouse. The CDR3 end falls 4 residues outside the read, so it is completed with the germline J gene. The rearrangement joins TRBV13-3 to TRBJ2-2; D possibly corresponds to TRBD1 (7 bases). Germline CDR1 reads NNHDY; CDR2 reads SYVADS. The CDR3 runs to 14 residues. The covered CDR3 bases are TGTGCCAGCAGTGATGCGCAGGGGGGCGGG. Protein sequence: CASSDAQGGG. The entire CDR3 protein is CASSDAQGGGQLYF.

This clone was recorded many times. The genes are named according to mouse. The CDR3 end lies 4 residues beyond the end of the read and is filled in from the germline J gene. The chain carries TRBV13-3 and TRBJ2-4; D possibly corresponds to TRBD1 (5 bases). This CDR3 has 13 residues. V gave up 5 bases and J gave up 2 bases, with 9 bases separating them. Germline CDR1 is NNHDY and CDR2 is SYVADS. Here the CDR3 reads CASRDKNQNTLYF. The sequenced part of the CDR3 DNA is TGTGCCAGCAGGGACAAAAATCAAAAC.

At least ten counts were recorded for this clone. All gene names here are mouse names. The read halts 4 residues ahead of the CDR3 end, with the missing end drawn from the germline J gene. V and J are TRBV13-3 and TRBJ2-3; 7 bases match TRBD1. The V segment lost 5 bases and the J segment 1 base; nucleotides outside the gene matches: 7. The germline CDR1 and CDR2 sequences are NNHDY and SYVADS. The CDR3 is made up of 15 amino acids. The part of the CDR3 DNA that was read is TGTGCCAGCAGCCCTCGACAGGGAGGTGCAGAA. Its protein product is CASSPRQGGAE. The complete CDR3 sequence is CASSPRQGGAETLYF.

This clone has at least ten counts. The genes are named according to mouse. The read terminates 4 residues before the CDR3 end, so the remaining end is supplied by the germline J gene. V and J are TRBV13-3 and TRBJ1-2; 12 nucleotides agree with TRBD1. V was pared by 0 bases and J by 4 bases, with 7 bases of the junction left unmatched. CDR3 length equals 17 residues. The germline gives CDR1 NNHDY, CDR2 SYVADS. Partial CDR3 DNA: TGTGCCAGCAGTGATGAAGGGACAGGGGGCGCGTTCTCC. Translating gives CASSDEGTGGAFS. The full CDR3 is CASSDEGTGGAFSDYTF.

The sample holds a few counts of this clone. Gene names denote mouse genes. The observed sequence ends 4 residues before the CDR3 terminus, with the missing tail filled in from the germline J gene. This chain joins TRBV19 and TRBJ2-7; D call uncertain. V was pared by 1 base and J by 3 bases, with 8 bases between. This CDR3 spans 13 amino acids. Germline CDR1 FNHDT, CDR2 SITEND (reference sequence). The CDR3 region is CASSIQTNYEQYF. The part of the CDR3 DNA that was read is TGTGCCAGCAGTATACAAACAAACTAT.

This clone was observed a handful of times. Mouse gene names and germline throughout. The read ends 4 residues early relative to the CDR3; the germline J gene fills the gap. The chain employs TRBV1 and TRBJ1-1; 11 positions agree with TRBD1. The CDR3 is 12 residues long. Germline CDR1 NSQYPW, CDR2 LRSPGD (reference sequence). The sequenced part of the CDR3 DNA is TGCACCTGCAGGGGACAGGGGGCA. Translated: CTCRGQGA. The whole CDR3 sequence reads CTCRGQGAEVFF. Supplemented by reference TRBV1 and TRBJ1-1, the full variable domain reads VTLLEQNPRWRLVPRGQAVNLRCILKNSQYPWMSWYQQDLQKQLQWLFTLRSPGDKEVKSLPGADYLATRVTDTELRLQVANMSQGRTLYCTCRGQGAEVFFGKGTRLTVV.

This clone was counted only a few times. Gene names and germline match the mouse. Coverage ceases 4 residues before the CDR3 finishes, and the germline J gene fills in the end. This rearrangement joins TRBV13-3 to TRBJ2-5; 7 bases are a match to TRBD1. Germline assignment: CDR1 NNHDY and CDR2 SYVADS. The CDR3 has 14 residues. CDR3 sequence reads: CASSPGRGTDTQYF. The CDR3 DNA, read in part, is TGTGCCAGCAGCCCCGGCAGGGGGACGGAC. Filled out from reference TRBV13-3 and TRBJ2-5, the complete variable domain reads EAAVTQSPRSKVAVTGGKVTLSCHQTNNHDYMYWYRQDTGHGLRLIHYSYVADSTEKGDIPDGYKASRPSQENFSLILELASLSQTAVYFCASSPGRGTDTQYFGPGTRLLVL.

This clone turned up a few times. Gene names follow the mouse nomenclature. With the read ending 4 residues before the CDR3 end, the germline J gene is used to fill in that end. This chain connects TRBV1 to TRBJ2-3, with TRBD2 matching 8 bases. Germline CDR1 reads NSQYPW; CDR2 reads LRSPGD (reference sequence). V lost 0 bases and J lost 2; bases outside the gene matches: 4. The CDR3 spans 16 residues. The sequenced CDR3 bases are TGCACCTGCAGTGCAGATCCTGGGGGGTATGCAGAA. Encoded protein: CTCSADPGGYAE. Given in full, the CDR3 is CTCSADPGGYAETLYF.

A few counts support this clone. The germline and genes are mouse ones. The read ends 4 residues before the CDR3 terminus; that terminus is restored from the germline J gene. This rearrangement joins TRBV14 to TRBJ1-1, with 9 bases matching TRBD1. This CDR3 comprises 14 residues. Germline loops: CDR1 SGHDT, CDR2 FRDEAV. The CDR3 loop is CASSSPDRGREVFF. The sequenced part of the CDR3 DNA is TGTGCCAGCAGTTCCCCGGACAGGGGAAGA.

To note about this clone: Gene names are mouse gene names. Read coverage stops 4 residues before the CDR3 terminus; the germline J gene supplies the remainder. The chain has TRBV1 and TRBJ2-5, with 8 bases lining up with TRBD1. Germline CDR1 is NSQYPW and CDR2 is LRSPGD (reference sequence). After removal of 3 bases from V and 0 bases from J, the junction contained 8 bases not matched to a gene. This CDR3 is built from 17 residues. CDR3: CTCSAFRQGTNQDTQYF. The part of the CDR3 DNA that was read is TGCACCTGCAGTGCCTTCCGACAGGGGACTAACCAAGAC.

This clone was found a few times. Germline and genes here are mouse. CDR3 region: CTCSADRGRGAETLYF. The sequenced part of the CDR3 DNA is TGCACCTGCAGTGCAGATAGGGGGAGGGGTGCAGAA. The chain joins TRBV1 to TRBJ2-3, with D possibly matching TRBD1 (6 bases). The read ends 4 residues early relative to the CDR3; the germline J gene fills the gap. This CDR3 has 16 amino acids. Germline V gene lookup returns CDR1 NSQYPW and CDR2 LRSPGD (reference sequence). Trimming cost V 0 bases and J 1 base, with 11 bases left between them.

Comments on this clone: The protein here is the DNA translation, as the TCRdb protein differs from it at residue 13. The gene names here belong to mouse. The CDR3 goes on 3 residues after the read ends, and that part is filled in from the germline J gene. The rearrangement joins TRBV1 to TRBJ1-6, with TRBD1 identical over 7 bases. TRBJ1-6 is an open reading frame whose function is uncertain. In germline, CDR1 is NSQYPW, CDR2 LRSPGD (reference sequence). This CDR3 is 16 amino acids long. J lost 3 bases, V lost 3 bases, and 5 bases had no gene match. CDR3 DNA (partial): TGCACCTGCAGTGCTAAGGCAGGGGGCTATAATTCGCCC. It yields the protein CTCSAKAGGYNSP. The entire CDR3 protein reads CTCSAKAGGYNSPLYF.